This T cell receptor (beta chain) was documented in a study of cytomegalovirus exposure and HLA in healthy donors. V dropped 10 bases and J dropped 3; count of bases not matched to a gene: 14. CDR1 and CDR2 from the germline V gene are ENHRY and SYGVKD. The CDR3 runs 15 residues. The study ran its PCR with 60 Vbeta and 13 Jbeta primers. Assay used: immunoSEQ multiplex PCR; TCRdb lists only in-frame clones, some missing. The table includes about 190,000 clones, approximately 80% detected once. V gene TRBV10-3 combines with J gene TRBJ2-7, with 8 bases that match TRBD2. The sample comprised PBMCs. This clonotype was sampled from a woman under 40 in good health and CMV-seropositive. The CDR3 loop is CATTNNSGAYYEQYF. Here the CDR3 DNA reads TGTGCCACTACAAATAATAGCGGGGCTTACTACGAGCAGTACTTC.